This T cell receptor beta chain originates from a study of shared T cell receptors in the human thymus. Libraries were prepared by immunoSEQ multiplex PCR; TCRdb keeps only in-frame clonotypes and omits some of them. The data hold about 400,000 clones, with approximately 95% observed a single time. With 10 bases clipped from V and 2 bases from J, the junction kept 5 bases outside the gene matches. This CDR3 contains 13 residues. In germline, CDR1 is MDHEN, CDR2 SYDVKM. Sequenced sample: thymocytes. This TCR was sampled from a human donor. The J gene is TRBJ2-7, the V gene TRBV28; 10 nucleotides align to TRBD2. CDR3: CATRTSGTYEQYF. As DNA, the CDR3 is TGTGCCACCCGGACTAGCGGTACCTACGAGCAGTACTTC.